What follows are 19 T cell receptor beta chains derived from one specimen sequenced in a study of blood T cell repertoires in COVID-19. Assay used: immunoSEQ multiplex PCR; TCRdb lists only in-frame clones, some missing. The sample has 75,000 to 100,000 clones; about 87% are singletons. Sequenced: peripheral blood. The receptors originated from a human donor in a cohort sampled during active COVID-19.

The chain employs TRBV19 and TRBJ1-4, with D possibly being TRBD1 (5 bases). The CDR3 contains 16 residues. Trimming shortened V by 5 bases and J by 0 bases, and 13 bases separated the two germline ends. The germline gives CDR1 LNHDA, CDR2 SQIVND (reference sequence). Here the CDR3 DNA reads TGTGCCAGTAGTGACCCGGGGGACCCAACTAATGAAAAACTGTTTTTT. It codes for CASSDPGDPTNEKLFF. Together with reference TRBV19 and TRBJ1-4, the CDR3 gives the full variable domain: DGGITQSPKYLFRKEGQNVTLSCEQNLNHDAMYWYRQDPGQGLRLIYYSQIVNDFQKGDIAEGYSVSREKKESFPLTVTSAQKNPTAFYLCASSDPGDPTNEKLFFGSGTQLSVL.

The CDR3 bases are TGTGCCAGCAGCTTAGACAACAGGGACACCGGGGAGCTGTTTTTT. It translates to CASSLDNRDTGELFF. This sequence joins TRBV7-9 and TRBJ2-2, with a tentative D call TRBD1 (6 bases). V shed 1 base and J shed 3 bases, with 9 bases lying between them. The CDR3 is 15 amino acids. CDR1 and CDR2 from the germline V gene are SEHNR and FQNEAQ (reference sequence). The full variable domain, with the rest looked up from reference TRBV7-9 and TRBJ2-2, is DTGVSQNPRHKITKRGQNVTFRCDPISEHNRLYWYRQTLGQGPEFLTYFQNEAQLEKSRLLSDRFSAERPKGSFSTLEIQRTEQGDSAMYLCASSLDNRDTGELFFGEGSRLTVL.

V is TRBV6-5 and J is TRBJ1-1; D possibly corresponds to TRBD1 (6 bases). In germline, CDR1 is MNHEY, CDR2 SVGAGI. The V gene lost 6 bases and the J gene lost 3 bases, with 14 bases spanning the gap. The CDR3 totals 14 residues. CDR3 DNA sequence: TGTGCCAGCAGAACCACGCAGGGGTACACTGAAGCTTTCTTT. Protein: CASRTTQGYTEAFF.

The rearrangement links TRBV24-1 to TRBJ2-3, with D perhaps matching TRBD1 (5 bases). The CDR3 totals 15 residues. Germline CDR1 and CDR2: KGHDR and SFDVKD. Trimming removed 3 bases at V and 2 bases at J, with 11 bases between. The CDR3 DNA reads TGTGCCACCAGTGATCCCGGACAACTCACAGATACGCAGTATTTT. It is translated as CATSDPGQLTDTQYF.

The J gene is TRBJ1-1, the V gene TRBV19, with 8 bases lining up with TRBD1. The CDR3 extends over 13 amino acids. Germline V gene data show CDR1 as LNHDA and CDR2 as SQIVND (reference sequence). V dropped 7 bases and J dropped 6; count of bases not matched to a gene: 7. This CDR3 reads CASNRQGRAEAFF. The CDR3 nucleotides are TGTGCCAGTAACCGACAGGGGAGGGCTGAAGCTTTCTTT.

J is TRBJ2-7 and V is TRBV6-2 or TRBV6-3; 8 nucleotides line up with TRBD1. This CDR3 has 14 amino acids. V trimming: 4 bases; J trimming: 2 bases; junction bases outside the gene matches: 4. Germline CDR1 and CDR2: MNHEY and SVGEGT. Here the CDR3 reads CASSFDRGTYEQYF. CDR3 nucleotide sequence: TGTGCCAGCAGTTTTGACAGGGGAACCTACGAGCAGTACTTC.

The chain combines TRBV4-1 with TRBJ2-7; 11 positions match TRBD2. The CDR3 sequence is 15 residues long. Germline V lookup: CDR1 MGHRA, CDR2 YSYEKL. The trim removed 0 bases at V and 6 bases at J, leaving 4 bases unmatched. This CDR3 reads CASSQEGLAGGEQYF. CDR3 sequence (DNA): TGCGCCAGCAGCCAAGAAGGGCTAGCGGGAGGCGAGCAGTACTTC.

The chain joins TRBV5-1 to TRBJ2-7, with 8 bases aligning to TRBD2. The CDR3 loop spans 15 amino acids. Germline V gene lookup returns CDR1 SGHRS and CDR2 YFSETQ. Unmatched junction bases numbered 12, after V lost 6 bases and J lost 4 bases. Here the CDR3 DNA reads TGCGCCAGCACCCCGAGCGGGGGAACCTTTTACGAGCAGTACTTC. Its translation: CASTPSGGTFYEQYF.

The chain employs TRBV7-3 and TRBJ2-7; TRBD2 is a possible D gene (6 bases). The CDR3 contains 14 residues. V dropped 2 bases and J dropped 6 bases, with 14 bases sitting between them. In germline, CDR1 is SGHTA, CDR2 FQGTGA. The CDR3: CASSLGTAGSEQYF. DNA for the CDR3: TGTGCCAGCAGCTTAGGTACGGCCGGGAGCGAGCAGTACTTC. Full variable domain (remainder filled in from reference TRBV7-3 and TRBJ2-7): GAGVSQTPSNKVTEKGKYVELRCDPISGHTALYWYRQSLGQGPEFLIYFQGTGAADDSGLPNDRFFAVRPEGSVSTLKIQRTERGDSAVYLCASSLGTAGSEQYFGPGTRLTVT.

The chain has TRBV28 and TRBJ2-1, with TRBD2 identical over 8 bases. Looked up from germline, CDR1 is MDHEN and CDR2 is SYDVKM. This CDR3 contains 14 residues. J was trimmed by 6 bases and V by 6 bases; bases with no gene match: 7. The CDR3 loop is CASSQGGRFNEQFF. In DNA, the CDR3 is TGTGCCAGCAGCCAGGGCGGGAGGTTCAATGAGCAGTTCTTC.

The V call is TRBV9, the J call TRBJ2-5; D is perhaps TRBD1 (6 bases). Germline CDR1 and CDR2: SGDLS and YYNGEE. V was pared by 1 base and J by 0 bases, with 7 bases between. This CDR3 contains 14 residues. DNA for the CDR3: TGTGCCAGCAGCGTAAGACAGGACCAAGAGACCCAGTACTTC. As protein: CASSVRQDQETQYF.

The CDR3 nucleotides read TGTGCCAGCAGCTTAATTTTTCCTAGCGGGAGTGGGGTACACGGGGAGCTGTTTTTT. Translation gives CASSLIFPSGSGVHGELFF. V is TRBV11-2 and J is TRBJ2-2, with TRBD2 identical over 10 bases. Germline V gene lookup returns CDR1 SGHAT and CDR2 FQNNGV. J lost 7 bases, V lost 2 bases, and 16 bases had no gene match. The CDR3 has 19 residues. The variable domain in full, completed from reference TRBV11-2 and TRBJ2-2, reads EAGVAQSPRYKIIEKRQSVAFWCNPISGHATLYWYQQILGQGPKLLIQFQNNGVVDDSQLPKDRFSAERLKGVDSTLKIQPAKLEDSAVYLCASSLIFPSGSGVHGELFFGEGSRLTVL.

The rearrangement links TRBV18 to TRBJ2-1; weak D call: TRBD1 (8 bases). CDR1 KGHSH and CDR2 LQKENI come from the germline V gene. The CDR3 contains 16 residues. V was pared by 6 bases and J by 1 base, with 16 bases between. The CDR3 DNA reads TGTGCCAGCTCGTACAACAGGGGGGGGTCCTACAATGAGCAGTTCTTC. Its translation is CASSYNRGGSYNEQFF.

V usage is TRBV9 and J usage is TRBJ1-1; 7 nucleotides match TRBD1. This CDR3 is 13 amino acids long. Germline V gene sequence: CDR1 SGDLS, CDR2 YYNGEE. The J segment lost 6 bases and the V segment lost 0 bases, leaving 2 bases of the junction unmatched. CDR3 sequence: CASSVEGAAEAFF. The DNA for the CDR3 is TGTGCCAGCAGCGTAGAGGGGGCAGCTGAAGCTTTCTTT. The variable domain in full, with the rest retrieved from reference TRBV9 and TRBJ1-1, is DSGVTQTPKHLITATGQRVTLRCSPRSGDLSVYWYQQSLDQGLQFLIQYYNGEERAKGNILERFSAQQFPDLHSELNLSSLELGDSALYFCASSVEGAAEAFFGQGTRLTVV.

The chain has TRBV29-1 and TRBJ1-2; D unresolved. Deletions cut 4 bases from V and 4 bases from J, with 19 bases between. In germline, CDR1 is SQVTM, CDR2 ANQGSEA. The CDR3 totals 15 residues. The CDR3 reads CSVGRLLQVGYGYTF. The CDR3 nucleotides read TGCAGCGTTGGGAGACTCCTTCAAGTGGGCTATGGCTACACCTTC.

This chain uses TRBV6-6 with TRBJ2-3, with 8 bases that match TRBD1. CDR3 length: 16 residues. CDR1 is MNHNY and CDR2 is SVGAGI in the germline V gene (reference sequence). Germline trimming cut 2 bases from V and 3 bases from J; bases unmatched to any gene: 7. CDR3: CASSYGQGVGTDTQYF. As DNA, the CDR3 is TGTGCCAGCAGTTACGGACAGGGTGTGGGTACAGATACGCAGTATTTT.

The V and J genes are TRBV3-1 (or the pseudogene TRBV3-2) and TRBJ2-1; TRBD2 might be the D (6 bases). V shed 2 bases and J shed 10 bases, with 9 bases lying between them. The CDR3 consists of 12 residues. Germline lookup yields CDR1 LGHDT and CDR2 YNNKEL (reference sequence). CDR3 sequence (DNA): TGTGCCAGCAGCCAATCGCGGGGAGAGCAGTTCTTC. Translated: CASSQSRGEQFF.

The chain employs TRBV6-5 and TRBJ1-5, with D uncertain. Trimming pared 2 bases from V and 7 bases from J, leaving 9 bases between. The V gene's germline CDR1 is MNHEY and CDR2 SVGAGI. The CDR3 consists of 13 residues. The CDR3 spells CASSYAREQPQHF. In nucleotides, the CDR3 is TGTGCCAGCAGTTACGCAAGGGAGCAGCCCCAGCATTTT.

The chain links TRBV9 to TRBJ2-2; TRBD1 matches 9 bases. The trim removed 2 bases at V and 1 base at J, leaving 9 bases unmatched. Germline CDR1 reads SGDLS; CDR2 reads YYNGEE. The CDR3 totals 18 residues. CDR3 sequence reads: CASSVYLPGQGNTGELFF. DNA for the CDR3: TGTGCCAGCAGCGTTTATCTACCGGGACAGGGGAACACCGGGGAGCTGTTTTTT. Variable domain in full (rest from reference TRBV9 and TRBJ2-2): DSGVTQTPKHLITATGQRVTLRCSPRSGDLSVYWYQQSLDQGLQFLIQYYNGEERAKGNILERFSAQQFPDLHSELNLSSLELGDSALYFCASSVYLPGQGNTGELFFGEGSRLTVL.